Listed below are T cell receptor beta chains from one sample, sequenced in a study of cytomegalovirus exposure and HLA in healthy donors. Measured with immunoSEQ multiplex PCR; TCRdb has only the in-frame clones, and not every one. The sample includes over 100,000 clones, less than 80% of them seen just once. Material: PBMCs. Receptor source: a man in his fifties in good health and CMV-seropositive. CDR3s include the opening cysteine and the closing phenylalanine or tryptophan. The D gene is left open where the match is weak. Rows may omit the clone size; those that give it use once, few, many or a size class.

cdr3_nt: TGCGCCAGCAGCCCGTGGGACAGGGAGAGATCCTACGAGCAGTACTTC; cdr3_aa: CASSPWDRERSYEQYF; v_call: TRBV5-1; j_call: TRBJ2-7; d_call: TRBD1; clone_size: .
cdr3_nt: TGCGCCAGCAGCCACGACCAGGGCTATGGCTACACCTTC; cdr3_aa: CASSHDQGYGYTF; v_call: TRBV5-1; j_call: TRBJ1-2; d_call: .; clone_size: few
cdr3_nt: TGTGCCAGCAGCCCCCAGCAGGGAGGTGGGACAGATACGCAGTATTTT; cdr3_aa: CASSPQQGGGTDTQYF; v_call: TRBV5-4; j_call: TRBJ2-3; d_call: .; clone_size: .
cdr3_nt: TGTGCCAGCAGCTTCGGTGGACAGGCACACTATAATTCACCCCTCCACTTT; cdr3_aa: CASSFGGQAHYNSPLHF; v_call: TRBV5-4; j_call: TRBJ1-6; d_call: TRBD1; clone_size: .
cdr3_nt: TGTGCCAGCTCACCTCTGGCGAGGGATCTCACCGGGGAGCTGTTTTTT; cdr3_aa: CASSPLARDLTGELFF; v_call: TRBV18; j_call: TRBJ2-2; d_call: .; clone_size: few
cdr3_nt: TGTGCCAGCAGTAGCGGCGAGACCCAGTACTTC; cdr3_aa: CASSSGETQYF; v_call: TRBV4-2; j_call: TRBJ2-5; d_call: .; clone_size: once
cdr3_nt: TGTGCCAGCAGTGATTGGGACAGGGTGGATACGCAGTATTTT; cdr3_aa: CASSDWDRVDTQYF; v_call: TRBV2; j_call: TRBJ2-3; d_call: TRBD1; clone_size: .
cdr3_nt: TGTGCCAGCAGCCTAAAGGAGACTAGCGGGACGGGCGAGCAGTACTTC; cdr3_aa: CASSLKETSGTGEQYF; v_call: TRBV11-2; j_call: TRBJ2-7; d_call: TRBD2; clone_size: .
cdr3_nt: TGTGCCAGCAGCTTAGGGAGACAAGCCAAAAACATTCAGTACTTC; cdr3_aa: CASSLGRQAKNIQYF; v_call: TRBV5-6; j_call: TRBJ2-4; d_call: .; clone_size: .
cdr3_nt: TGCAGTGCTAGTGTCAGGGGGTACACCTTC; cdr3_aa: CSASVRGYTF; v_call: TRBV20-1; j_call: TRBJ1-2; d_call: TRBD1; clone_size: .
cdr3_nt: TGTGCCAGTATCGGTGGGGGACAGGGGCACACTGAAGCTTTCTTT; cdr3_aa: CASIGGGQGHTEAFF; v_call: TRBV19; j_call: TRBJ1-1; d_call: TRBD1; clone_size: .
cdr3_nt: TGCAGCGTGACGACCCGGAGAGGCAATGAGCAGTTCTTC; cdr3_aa: CSVTTRRGNEQFF; v_call: TRBV29-1; j_call: TRBJ2-1; d_call: .; clone_size: once
cdr3_nt: TGTGCCAGCAGTACAGGGGAAAATAATTACTCCGGCGATAATGAAAAACTGTTTTTT; cdr3_aa: CASSTGENNYSGDNEKLFF; v_call: TRBV21-1; j_call: TRBJ1-4; d_call: .; clone_size: .
cdr3_nt: TGTGCCAGCAGGAAACAGATAACGAACACCGGGGAGCTGTTTTTT; cdr3_aa: CASRKQITNTGELFF; v_call: TRBV27; j_call: TRBJ2-2; d_call: .; clone_size: .
cdr3_nt: TGCGCCAGCAGCCGCGGAGTAGGGGTGGAAAACACCATATATTTT; cdr3_aa: CASSRGVGVENTIYF; v_call: TRBV5-1; j_call: TRBJ1-3; d_call: .; clone_size: .
cdr3_nt: TGTGCCAGCAGCTTAGCGCTATTAGCTTCAGATACGCAGTATTTT; cdr3_aa: CASSLALLASDTQYF; v_call: TRBV7-2; j_call: TRBJ2-3; d_call: .; clone_size: few
cdr3_nt: TGTGCCAGCAGTGAATGGCAGGGAGGCGGCGAGCAGTACTTC; cdr3_aa: CASSEWQGGGEQYF; v_call: TRBV2; j_call: TRBJ2-7; d_call: .; clone_size: .
cdr3_nt: TGTGCCAGCACGGTCGGAGGCGGGGTTACAGATACGCAGTATTTT; cdr3_aa: CASTVGGGVTDTQYF; v_call: TRBV28; j_call: TRBJ2-3; d_call: .; clone_size: once
cdr3_nt: TGCGCCAGCAGTTATTACAGGGAGGGAGCCTATGGCTACACCTTC; cdr3_aa: CASSYYREGAYGYTF; v_call: TRBV10-2; j_call: TRBJ1-2; d_call: .; clone_size: .
cdr3_nt: TGTGCCAGCACTCCCGTCCAAAACGGCAGGATGGAGACCCAGTACTTC; cdr3_aa: CASTPVQNGRMETQYF; v_call: TRBV7-9; j_call: TRBJ2-5; d_call: .; clone_size: .
cdr3_nt: TGTGCCAGCAGTGCCTTCTGGCAGGGGGCCTACAATGAGCAGTTCTTC; cdr3_aa: CASSAFWQGAYNEQFF; v_call: TRBV6-4; j_call: TRBJ2-1; d_call: TRBD1; clone_size: few
cdr3_nt: TGTGCCAGCAGCGTAGGTACAACTAGCGAGCAGTACTTC; cdr3_aa: CASSVGTTSEQYF; v_call: TRBV9; j_call: TRBJ2-7; d_call: .; clone_size: .
cdr3_nt: TGTGCCAGTAGTATCCCTTCTTACGACACTAACACCGGGGAGCTGTTTTTT; cdr3_aa: CASSIPSYDTNTGELFF; v_call: TRBV19; j_call: TRBJ2-2; d_call: .; clone_size: .
cdr3_nt: TGTGCCAGCAGCTCCACTCTAGTTCACCAAGAGACCCAGTACTTC; cdr3_aa: CASSSTLVHQETQYF; v_call: TRBV13; j_call: TRBJ2-5; d_call: .; clone_size: .